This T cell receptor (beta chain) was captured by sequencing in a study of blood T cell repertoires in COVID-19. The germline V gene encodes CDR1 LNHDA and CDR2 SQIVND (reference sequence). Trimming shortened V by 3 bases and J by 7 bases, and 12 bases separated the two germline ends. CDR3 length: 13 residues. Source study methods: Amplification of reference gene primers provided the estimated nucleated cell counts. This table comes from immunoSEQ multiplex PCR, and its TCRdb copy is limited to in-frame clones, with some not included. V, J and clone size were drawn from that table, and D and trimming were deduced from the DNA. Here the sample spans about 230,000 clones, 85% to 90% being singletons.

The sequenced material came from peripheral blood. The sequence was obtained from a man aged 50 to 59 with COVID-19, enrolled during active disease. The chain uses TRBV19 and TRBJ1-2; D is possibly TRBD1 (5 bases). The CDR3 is CASSMAQGSGYTF. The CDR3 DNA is TGTGCCAGTAGTATGGCGCAGGGTTCTGGCTACACCTTC. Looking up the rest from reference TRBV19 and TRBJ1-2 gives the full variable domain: DGGITQSPKYLFRKEGQNVTLSCEQNLNHDAMYWYRQDPGQGLRLIYYSQIVNDFQKGDIAEGYSVSREKKESFPLTVTSAQKNPTAFYLCASSMAQGSGYTFGSGTRLTVV.